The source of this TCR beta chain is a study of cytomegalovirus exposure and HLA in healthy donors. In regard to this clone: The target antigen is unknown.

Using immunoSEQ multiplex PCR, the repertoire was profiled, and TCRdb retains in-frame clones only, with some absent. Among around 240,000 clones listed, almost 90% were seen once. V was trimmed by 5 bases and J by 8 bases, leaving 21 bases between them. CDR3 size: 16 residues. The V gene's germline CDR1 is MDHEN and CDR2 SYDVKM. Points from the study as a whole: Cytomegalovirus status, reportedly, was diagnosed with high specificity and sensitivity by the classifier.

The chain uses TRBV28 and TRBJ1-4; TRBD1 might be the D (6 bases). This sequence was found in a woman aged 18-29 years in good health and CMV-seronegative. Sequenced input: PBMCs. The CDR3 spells CASSDRGGSTGEKLFF. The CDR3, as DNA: TGTGCCAGCAGTGACAGAGGGGGATCCACGGGAGAAAAACTGTTTTTT.